This TCR beta chain was identified in a study of CD8 T cells in ankylosing spondylitis. Germline V gene data show CDR1 as LNHNV and CDR2 as YYDKDF (reference sequence). The CDR3 contains 17 residues. Between the trimmed V and J ends, which lost 4 bases and 0 bases, there was a span of 15 bases. One entry per CDR3 protein, called by TCRdb with MiXCR from the 5' RACE reads. In the table there are tens of thousands of distinct CDR3 sequences, about 6.2% of which are singletons. The TCR originated in a male donor with ankylosing spondylitis. The chain recombines TRBV15 with TRBJ2-2; either TRBD1 or TRBD2 may supply D (5 bases each). Material for sequencing was synovial fluid, either unsorted or a sorted T cell fraction (not recorded which). The CDR3 region is CATSIRRGTPNTGELFF. In DNA form, the CDR3 reads TGTGCCACCAGCATCCGAAGAGGGACCCCGAACACCGGGGAGCTGTTTTTT.